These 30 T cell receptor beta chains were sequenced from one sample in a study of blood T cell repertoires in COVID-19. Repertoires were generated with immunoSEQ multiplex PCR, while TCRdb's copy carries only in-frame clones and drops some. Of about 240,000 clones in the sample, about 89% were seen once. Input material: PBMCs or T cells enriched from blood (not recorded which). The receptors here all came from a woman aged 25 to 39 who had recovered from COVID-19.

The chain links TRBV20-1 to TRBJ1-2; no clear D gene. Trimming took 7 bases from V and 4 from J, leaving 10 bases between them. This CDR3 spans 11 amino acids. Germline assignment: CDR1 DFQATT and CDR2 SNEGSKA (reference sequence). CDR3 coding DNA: TGCAGTGGGGCAGCAACCTATGGCTACACCTTC. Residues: CSGAATYGYTF.

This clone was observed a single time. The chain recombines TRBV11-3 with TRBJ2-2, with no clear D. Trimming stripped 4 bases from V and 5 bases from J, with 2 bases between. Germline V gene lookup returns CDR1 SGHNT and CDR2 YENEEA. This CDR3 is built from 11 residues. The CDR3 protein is CASSSTGELFF. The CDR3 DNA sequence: TGTGCCAGCAGCTCAACCGGGGAGCTGTTTTTT.

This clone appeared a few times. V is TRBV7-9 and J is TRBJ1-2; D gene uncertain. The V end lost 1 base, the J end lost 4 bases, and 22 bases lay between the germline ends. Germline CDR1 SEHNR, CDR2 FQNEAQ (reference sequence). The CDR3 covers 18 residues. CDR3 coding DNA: TGTGCCAGCAGCTTAGAGCATCCAGGCGCCACGCCTTTCTATGGCTACACCTTC. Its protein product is CASSLEHPGATPFYGYTF.

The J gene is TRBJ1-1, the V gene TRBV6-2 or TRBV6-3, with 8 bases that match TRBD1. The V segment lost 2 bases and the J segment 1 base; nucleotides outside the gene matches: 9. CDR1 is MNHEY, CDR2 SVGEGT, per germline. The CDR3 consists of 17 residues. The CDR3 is CASSYEQGGIANTEAFF. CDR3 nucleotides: TGTGCCAGCAGTTACGAACAGGGGGGCATTGCGAACACTGAAGCTTTCTTT.

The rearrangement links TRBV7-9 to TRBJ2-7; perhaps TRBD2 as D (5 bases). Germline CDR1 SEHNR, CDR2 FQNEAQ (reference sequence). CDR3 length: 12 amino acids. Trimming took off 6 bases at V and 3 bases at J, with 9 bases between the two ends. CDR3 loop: CASSSRVYEQYF. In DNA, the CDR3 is TGTGCCAGCAGTTCGAGGGTCTACGAGCAGTACTTC. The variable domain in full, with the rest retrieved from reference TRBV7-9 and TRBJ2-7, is DTGVSQNPRHKITKRGQNVTFRCDPISEHNRLYWYRQTLGQGPEFLTYFQNEAQLEKSRLLSDRFSAERPKGSFSTLEIQRTEQGDSAMYLCASSSRVYEQYFGPGTRLTVT.

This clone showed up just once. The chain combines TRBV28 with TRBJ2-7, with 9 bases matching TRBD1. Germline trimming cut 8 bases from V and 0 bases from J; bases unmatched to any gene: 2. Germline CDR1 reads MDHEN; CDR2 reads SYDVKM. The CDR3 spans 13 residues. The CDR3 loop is CASRTGASYEQYF. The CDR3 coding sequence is TGTGCCAGCCGGACAGGGGCCTCCTACGAGCAGTACTTC.

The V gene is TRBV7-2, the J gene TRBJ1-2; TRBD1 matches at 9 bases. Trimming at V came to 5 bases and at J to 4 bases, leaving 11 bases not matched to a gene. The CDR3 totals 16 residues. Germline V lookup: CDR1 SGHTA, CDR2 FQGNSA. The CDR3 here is CASSPNPGQGIYGYTF. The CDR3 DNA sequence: TGTGCCAGCAGCCCAAACCCGGGACAGGGTATCTATGGCTACACCTTC. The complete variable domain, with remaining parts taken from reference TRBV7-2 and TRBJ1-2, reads GAGVSQSPSNKVTEKGKDVELRCDPISGHTALYWYRQSLGQGLEFLIYFQGNSAPDKSGLPSDRFSAERTGGSVSTLTIQRTQQEDSAVYLCASSPNPGQGIYGYTFGSGTRLTVV.

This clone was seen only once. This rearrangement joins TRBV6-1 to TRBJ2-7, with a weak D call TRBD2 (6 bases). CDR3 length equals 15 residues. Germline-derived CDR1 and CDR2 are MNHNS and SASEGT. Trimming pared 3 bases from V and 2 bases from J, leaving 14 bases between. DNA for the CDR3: TGTGCCAGCAGTGAGCTGGGGCTAGCGCCCTACGAGCAGTACTTC. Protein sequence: CASSELGLAPYEQYF.

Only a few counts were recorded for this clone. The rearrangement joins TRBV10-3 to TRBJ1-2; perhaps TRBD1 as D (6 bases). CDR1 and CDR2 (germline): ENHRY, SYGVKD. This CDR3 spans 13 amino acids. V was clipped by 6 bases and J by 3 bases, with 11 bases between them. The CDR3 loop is CAIRPTGHYGYTF. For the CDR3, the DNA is TGTGCCATCAGACCGACAGGTCACTATGGCTACACCTTC.

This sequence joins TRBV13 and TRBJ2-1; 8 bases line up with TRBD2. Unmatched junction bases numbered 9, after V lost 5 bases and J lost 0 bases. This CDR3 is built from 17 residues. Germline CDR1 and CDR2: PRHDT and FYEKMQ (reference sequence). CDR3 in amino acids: CASSPSTSASSYNEQFF. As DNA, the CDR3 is TGTGCCAGCAGCCCATCGACTAGCGCAAGCTCCTACAATGAGCAGTTCTTC.

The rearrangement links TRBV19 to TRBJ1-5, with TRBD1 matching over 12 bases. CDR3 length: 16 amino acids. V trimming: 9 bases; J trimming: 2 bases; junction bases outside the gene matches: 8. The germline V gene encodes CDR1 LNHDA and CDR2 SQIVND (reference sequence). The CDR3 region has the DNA TGTGCCAGCAGGGACAGGGGGCGGGGAGGCAATCAGCCCCAGCATTTT. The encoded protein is CASRDRGRGGNQPQHF.

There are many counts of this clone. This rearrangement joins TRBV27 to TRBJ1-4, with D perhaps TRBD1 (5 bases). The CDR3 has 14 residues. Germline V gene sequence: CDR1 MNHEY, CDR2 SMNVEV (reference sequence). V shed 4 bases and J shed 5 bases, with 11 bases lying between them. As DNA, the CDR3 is TGTGCCAGCAGTTATCAGGGTAACAATGAAAAACTGTTTTTT. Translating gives CASSYQGNNEKLFF.

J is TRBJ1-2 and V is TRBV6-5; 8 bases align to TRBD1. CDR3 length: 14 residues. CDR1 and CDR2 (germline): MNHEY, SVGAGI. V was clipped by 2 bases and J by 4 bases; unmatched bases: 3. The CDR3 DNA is TGTGCCAGCAGTTACGGACAGGGATCCTATGGCTACACCTTC. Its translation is CASSYGQGSYGYTF.

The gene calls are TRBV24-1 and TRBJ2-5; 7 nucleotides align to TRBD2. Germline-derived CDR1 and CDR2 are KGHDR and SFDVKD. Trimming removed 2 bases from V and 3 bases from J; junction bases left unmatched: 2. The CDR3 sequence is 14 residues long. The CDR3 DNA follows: TGTGCCACCAGTGATTCCGGACTAGAAGAGACCCAGTACTTC. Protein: CATSDSGLEETQYF.

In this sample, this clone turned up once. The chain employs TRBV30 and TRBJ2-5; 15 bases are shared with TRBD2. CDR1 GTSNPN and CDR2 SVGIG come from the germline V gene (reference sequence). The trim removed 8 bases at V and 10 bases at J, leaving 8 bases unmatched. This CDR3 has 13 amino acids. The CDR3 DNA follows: TGTGCCGGGCGGACTAGCGGGAGGGCCGGCCAGTACTTC. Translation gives CAGRTSGRAGQYF.

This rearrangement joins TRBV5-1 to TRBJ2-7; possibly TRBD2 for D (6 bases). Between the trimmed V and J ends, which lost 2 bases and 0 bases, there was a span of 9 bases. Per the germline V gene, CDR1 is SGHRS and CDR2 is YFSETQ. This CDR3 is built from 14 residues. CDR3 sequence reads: CASSLTEGSYEQYF. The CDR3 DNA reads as TGCGCCAGCAGCTTAACGGAGGGCTCCTACGAGCAGTACTTC. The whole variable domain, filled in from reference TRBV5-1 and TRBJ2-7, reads KAGVTQTPRYLIKTRGQQVTLSCSPISGHRSVSWYQQTPGQGLQFLFEYFSETQRNKGNFPGRFSGRQFSNSRSEMNVSTLELGDSALYLCASSLTEGSYEQYFGPGTRLTVT.

The CDR3 reads CASSLAGGSPLHF. CDR3 nucleotides: TGTGCCAGCAGCTTGGCTGGAGGATCACCCCTCCACTTT. The chain is built from TRBV5-4 and TRBJ1-6; D gene uncertain. CDR1 SGHNT and CDR2 YYREEE come from the germline V gene (reference sequence). This CDR3 region has 13 residues. Trimming took off 0 bases at V and 10 bases at J, with 8 bases between the two ends.

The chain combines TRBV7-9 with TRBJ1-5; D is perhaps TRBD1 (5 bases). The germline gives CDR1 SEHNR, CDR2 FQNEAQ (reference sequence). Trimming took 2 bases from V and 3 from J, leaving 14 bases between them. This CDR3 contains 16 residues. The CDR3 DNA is TGTGCCAGCAGCTTATTTGCCCAGGGAATCAATCAGCCCCAGCATTTT. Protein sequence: CASSLFAQGINQPQHF.

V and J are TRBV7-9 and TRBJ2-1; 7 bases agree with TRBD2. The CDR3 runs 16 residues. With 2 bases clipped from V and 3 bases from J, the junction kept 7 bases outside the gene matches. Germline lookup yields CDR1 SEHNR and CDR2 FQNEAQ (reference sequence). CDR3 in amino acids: CASSLKGGSIYNEQFF. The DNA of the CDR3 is TGTGCCAGCAGCTTAAAGGGCGGGAGTATCTACAATGAGCAGTTCTTC. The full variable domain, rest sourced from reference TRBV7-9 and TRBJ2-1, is DTGVSQNPRHKITKRGQNVTFRCDPISEHNRLYWYRQTLGQGPEFLTYFQNEAQLEKSRLLSDRFSAERPKGSFSTLEIQRTEQGDSAMYLCASSLKGGSIYNEQFFGPGTRLTVL.

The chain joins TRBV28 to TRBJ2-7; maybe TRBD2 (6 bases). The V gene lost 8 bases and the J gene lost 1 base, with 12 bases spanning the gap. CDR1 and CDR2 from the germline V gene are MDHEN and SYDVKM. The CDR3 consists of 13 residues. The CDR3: CASSDYPSYEQYF. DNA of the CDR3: TGTGCCAGCTCGGACTATCCATCCTACGAGCAGTACTTC.

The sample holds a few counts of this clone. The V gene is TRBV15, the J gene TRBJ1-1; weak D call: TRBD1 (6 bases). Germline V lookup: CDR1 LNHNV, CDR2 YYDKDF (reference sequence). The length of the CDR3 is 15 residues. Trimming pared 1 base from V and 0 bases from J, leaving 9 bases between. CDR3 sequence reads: CATSRVDRMNTEAFF. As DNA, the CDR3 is TGTGCCACCAGCAGAGTGGACAGAATGAACACTGAAGCTTTCTTT.

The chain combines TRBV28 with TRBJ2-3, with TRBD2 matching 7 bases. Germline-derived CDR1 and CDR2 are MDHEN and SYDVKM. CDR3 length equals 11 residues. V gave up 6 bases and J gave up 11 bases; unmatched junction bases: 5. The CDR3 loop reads CASRLGGRQYF. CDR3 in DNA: TGTGCCAGCAGATTAGGCGGGAGGCAGTATTTT.

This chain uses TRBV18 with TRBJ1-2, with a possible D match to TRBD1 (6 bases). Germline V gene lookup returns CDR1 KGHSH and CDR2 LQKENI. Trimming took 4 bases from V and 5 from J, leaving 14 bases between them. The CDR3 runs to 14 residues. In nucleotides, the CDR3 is TGTGCCAGCTCACTAACAGGGTTCACGTATGGCTACACCTTC. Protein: CASSLTGFTYGYTF.

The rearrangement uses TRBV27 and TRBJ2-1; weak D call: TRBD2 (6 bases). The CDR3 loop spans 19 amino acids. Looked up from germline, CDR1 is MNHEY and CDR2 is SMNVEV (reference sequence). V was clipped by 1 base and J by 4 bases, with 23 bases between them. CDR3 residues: CASSLFSSGLLTIYNEQFF. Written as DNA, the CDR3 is TGTGCCAGCAGTTTATTTTCCAGCGGGCTACTTACTATTTACAATGAGCAGTTCTTC.

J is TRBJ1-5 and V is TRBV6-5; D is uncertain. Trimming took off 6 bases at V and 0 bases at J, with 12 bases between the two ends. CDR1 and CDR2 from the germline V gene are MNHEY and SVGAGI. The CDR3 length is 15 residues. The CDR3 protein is CASSRDMYSNQPQHF. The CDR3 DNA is TGTGCCAGCAGCCGCGACATGTATAGCAATCAGCCCCAGCATTTT.

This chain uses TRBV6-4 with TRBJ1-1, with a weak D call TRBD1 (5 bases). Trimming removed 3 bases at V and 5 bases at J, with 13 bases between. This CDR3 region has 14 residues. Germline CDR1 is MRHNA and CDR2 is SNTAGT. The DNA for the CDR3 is TGTGCCAGCAGTGAAGCCCCCGGGGGGACTGAAGCTTTCTTT. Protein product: CASSEAPGGTEAFF.

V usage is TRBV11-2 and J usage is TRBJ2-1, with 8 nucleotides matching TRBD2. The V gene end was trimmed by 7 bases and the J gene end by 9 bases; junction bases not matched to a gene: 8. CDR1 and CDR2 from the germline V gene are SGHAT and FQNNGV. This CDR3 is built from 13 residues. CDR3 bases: TGTGCCAGCAACCGGGGACTAGTTATTGAGCAGTTCTTC. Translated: CASNRGLVIEQFF.

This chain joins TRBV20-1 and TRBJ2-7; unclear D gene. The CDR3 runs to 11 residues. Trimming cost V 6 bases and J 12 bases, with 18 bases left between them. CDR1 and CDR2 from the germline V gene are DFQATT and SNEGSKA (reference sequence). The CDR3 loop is CSALILGHPYF. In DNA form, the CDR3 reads TGCAGTGCGCTCATCTTGGGCCATCCGTACTTC.

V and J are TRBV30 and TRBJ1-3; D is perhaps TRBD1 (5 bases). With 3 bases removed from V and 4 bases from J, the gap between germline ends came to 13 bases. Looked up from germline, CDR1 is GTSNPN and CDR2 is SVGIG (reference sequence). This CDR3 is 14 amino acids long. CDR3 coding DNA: TGTGCCTGGAGGTCCCTAGGGGTCGGAAACACCATATATTTT. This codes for CAWRSLGVGNTIYF. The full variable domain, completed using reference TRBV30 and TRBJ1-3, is SQTIHQWPATLVQPVGSPLSLECTVEGTSNPNLYWYRQAAGRGLQLLFYSVGIGQISSEVPQNLSASRPQDRQFILSSKKLLLSDSGFYLCAWRSLGVGNTIYFGEGSWLTVV.

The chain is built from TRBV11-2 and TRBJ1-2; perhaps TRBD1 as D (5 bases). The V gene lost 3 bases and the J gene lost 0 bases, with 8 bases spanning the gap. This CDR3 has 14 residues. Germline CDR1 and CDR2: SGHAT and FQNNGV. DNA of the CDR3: TGTGCCAGCAGCTTCGGGGGAGCTAACTATGGCTACACCTTC. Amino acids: CASSFGGANYGYTF.